Listed below are T cell receptor beta chains from one sample, sequenced in a study of T cells after somatic rescue of genetic block. This table comes from immunoSEQ multiplex PCR, and its TCRdb copy is limited to in-frame clones, with some not included. The data show over 95,000 clones, just over 90% seen once. The sample comprised peripheral blood mononuclear cells (PBMCs). These receptors originate from a young woman. Both conserved end residues are part of each CDR3. D genes are given only for firm matches. Only part of the rows carry a size: once, few, many, or a class if the clone is expanded.

cdr3_aa | cdr3_nt | j_call | v_call | clone_size | d_call
CASSPGVREFGDEKLFF | TGCGCCAGCAGCCCTGGTGTCAGGGAATTCGGGGATGAAAAACTGTTTTTT | TRBJ1-4 | TRBV5-1 | - | -
CASSLGRAAGNTIYF | TGTGCCAGCAGCTTGGGCAGGGCGGCTGGAAACACCATATATTTT | TRBJ1-3 | TRBV7-9 | - | -
CASRSDGFNEQFF | TGTGCCAGCAGGTCTGACGGATTCAATGAGCAGTTCTTC | TRBJ2-1 | TRBV2 | - | -
CATGGIDNQPQHF | TGTGCCACCGGGGGGATCGACAATCAGCCCCAGCATTTT | TRBJ1-5 | TRBV10-3 | - | -
CASSLWQGAIDNEQFF | TGTGCCAGCAGCTTGTGGCAGGGGGCGATAGACAATGAGCAGTTCTTC | TRBJ2-1 | TRBV5-5 | - | TRBD1
CATSRFDTQYF | TGTGCCACCAGCAGATTTGATACGCAGTATTTT | TRBJ2-3 | TRBV15 | - | -
CASSLSSLAGTQETQYF | TGCGCCAGCAGCTTGTCGAGTCTAGCGGGTACTCAAGAGACCCAGTACTTC | TRBJ2-5 | TRBV5-1 | - | TRBD2
CASSPSFRGGAETQYF | TGTGCCAGCTCCCCCTCCTTCCGCGGGGGGGCCGAGACCCAGTACTTC | TRBJ2-5 | TRBV18 | - | TRBD2
CASRDGQGVFNQPQHF | TGTGCCAGCAGGGACGGACAGGGGGTTTTCAATCAGCCCCAGCATTTT | TRBJ1-5 | TRBV6-6 | - | TRBD1
CAISESPRPITNYGYTF | TGTGCCATCAGTGAGTCGCCCCGTCCTATAACTAACTATGGCTACACCTTC | TRBJ1-2 | TRBV10-3 | - | -
CASSQSGTVNQPQHF | TGTGCCAGCAGCCAGTCCGGGACAGTCAATCAGCCCCAGCATTTT | TRBJ1-5 | TRBV7-8 | - | TRBD1
CASSSIKGRNTGELFF | TGCGCCAGCAGCTCAATAAAGGGGCGCAACACCGGGGAGCTGTTTTTT | TRBJ2-2 | TRBV5-1 | - | -
CASSWTAYPNYGYTF | TGTGCCAGCAGTTGGACAGCCTATCCTAACTATGGCTACACCTTC | TRBJ1-2 | TRBV27 | - | -
CAWSGAREKLFF | TGTGCCTGGAGTGGGGCTCGAGAAAAACTGTTTTTT | TRBJ1-4 | TRBV30 | once | -
CASSGGQGKPEAFF | TGCGCCAGCAGCGGGGGACAGGGGAAGCCTGAAGCTTTCTTT | TRBJ1-1 | TRBV5-1 | - | TRBD1
CASSLRTGLAGDYGYTF | TGTGCCAGCAGTTTACGGACAGGGCTAGCGGGGGACTATGGCTACACCTTC | TRBJ1-2 | TRBV27 | - | TRBD1
CASSQEGRVSSPLHF | TGTGCCAGCAGCCAAGAGGGCAGGGTATCTTCACCCCTCCACTTT | TRBJ1-6 | TRBV4-2 | - | -
CASYREVGNQPQHF | TGTGCCAGTTACAGGGAAGTCGGCAATCAGCCCCAGCATTTT | TRBJ1-5 | TRBV6-1 | - | -
CASSLWRGATGELFF | TGTGCCAGCAGCTTATGGCGGGGGGCCACCGGGGAGCTGTTTTTT | TRBJ2-2 | TRBV7-9 | - | TRBD2
CASSVGRQGLSGQYF | TGTGCCAGCAGCGTAGGCCGACAGGGATTGTCGGGGCAGTACTTC | TRBJ2-7 | TRBV9 | - | TRBD1
CASSPVTLTDTQYF | TGTGCCAGCAGCCCTGTGACTCTCACAGATACGCAGTATTTT | TRBJ2-3 | TRBV6-6 | - | -
CASSLVSSTDTQYF | TGTGCCAGCAGCTTAGTTTCCTCGACAGATACGCAGTATTTT | TRBJ2-3 | TRBV11-3 | - | -
CASSKGKAVGYGYTF | TGTGCCAGCAGCAAAGGGAAGGCGGTCGGCTATGGCTACACCTTC | TRBJ1-2 | TRBV21-1 | - | -
CASSSGTDNSPLHF | TGTGCCAGCTCATCCGGGACAGACAATTCACCCCTCCACTTT | TRBJ1-6 | TRBV18 | - | TRBD1
CASTPGGRSLRISPLHF | TGTGCCAGCACCCCTGGGGGAAGGTCGCTTCGGATCTCACCCCTCCACTTT | TRBJ1-6 | TRBV9 | - | -
CASSQGPDRVYYTQYF | TGTGCCAGCAGCCAAGGCCCGGACAGGGTGTATTATACGCAGTATTTT | TRBJ2-3 | TRBV14 | - | TRBD1